This entry lists 14 T cell receptor beta chains sequenced from one sample in a study of T cells after yellow fever vaccination. TCRdb re-derived calls from the 5' RACE reads in MiXCR, one entry per CDR3 protein. Of 300,000 to 400,000 distinct CDR3 sequences in the sample, around 6.5% were seen once. The sample was PBMCs, taken 5 days after the yellow fever booster vaccination. These receptors came from a man in his thirties or forties who received the YFV17D yellow fever vaccine.

V gene TRBV23-1 combines with J gene TRBJ2-5; a possible D gene is TRBD1 (6 bases). TRBV23-1 is given ORF status, its function remaining uncertain. V was trimmed by 4 bases and J by 3 bases, leaving 24 bases between them. This CDR3 has 18 residues. The CDR3 sequence is CASSPLLIRGRGEETQYF. CDR3 sequence (DNA): TGCGCCAGCAGTCCCCTTTTGATCAGGGGCCGGGGAGAAGAGACCCAGTACTTC.

This clonotype was found many times. V usage is TRBV4-2 and J usage is TRBJ2-2; possibly TRBD1 for D (6 bases). Germline CDR1 reads LGHNA; CDR2 reads YNFKEQ. Trimming took off 2 bases at V and 4 bases at J, with 17 bases between the two ends. The CDR3 runs 17 residues. In nucleotides, the CDR3 is TGTGCCAGCAGCCAAAAAACAGGGAAATCAGTCACCGGGGAGCTGTTTTTT. This encodes CASSQKTGKSVTGELFF.

This chain uses TRBV18 with TRBJ1-5; D is ambiguous. The V gene lost 2 bases and the J gene lost 3 bases, with 5 bases spanning the gap. Germline V gives CDR1 KGHSH, CDR2 LQKENI. The CDR3 is 13 amino acids. The CDR3 nucleotides read TGTGCCAGCTCACCAGACGACAATCAGCCCCAGCATTTT. Protein: CASSPDDNQPQHF.

Ten or more counts support this clonotype. This chain joins TRBV12-3 or TRBV12-4 and TRBJ2-2; D may be TRBD2 (5 bases). CDR3 length: 15 residues. The V and J ends lost 3 bases and 0 bases respectively, with 8 bases between them. The CDR3 DNA reads TGTGCCAGCAGTTTTACCGGGGCGAACACCGGGGAGCTGTTTTTT. Translating gives CASSFTGANTGELFF.

At least ten counts were recorded for this clonotype. CDR3 in DNA: TGTGCCAGCAGCTTAGCGCCGGGACAGGGGGCCAATGAGCAGTTCTTC. Its protein product is CASSLAPGQGANEQFF. This chain links TRBV7-2 with TRBJ2-1, with 12 positions matching TRBD1. The CDR3 sequence is 16 residues long. Germline lookup yields CDR1 SGHTA and CDR2 FQGNSA. With V trimmed by 0 bases and J by 6 bases, 3 bases remained unmatched.

This clonotype was detected only a few times. The rearrangement joins TRBV19 to TRBJ2-1; 9 nucleotides agree with TRBD2. There are 16 residues in the CDR3. Trimming cost V 3 bases and J 8 bases; bases outside gene matches: 11. Germline CDR1 and CDR2: LNHDA and SQIVND (reference sequence). The chain's CDR3 is CASSIPPRGRGDEQFF. The CDR3 bases are TGTGCCAGTAGTATTCCTCCCCGCGGGAGGGGCGATGAGCAGTTCTTC. Combining the CDR3 with reference TRBV19 and TRBJ2-1 gives the whole variable domain DGGITQSPKYLFRKEGQNVTLSCEQNLNHDAMYWYRQDPGQGLRLIYYSQIVNDFQKGDIAEGYSVSREKKESFPLTVTSAQKNPTAFYLCASSIPPRGRGDEQFFGPGTRLTVL.

This clonotype was seen a few times. V gene TRBV29-1 combines with J gene TRBJ2-1; TRBD2 matches 8 bases. Germline V CDR1 and CDR2: SQVTM, ANQGSEA. V dropped 7 bases and J dropped 1; count of bases not matched to a gene: 6. The CDR3 has 14 residues. The CDR3 sequence: CSGALAASYNEQFF. The DNA for the CDR3 is TGCAGCGGAGCACTAGCGGCATCCTACAATGAGCAGTTCTTC.

This clonotype was seen a handful of times. The chain has TRBV24-1 and TRBJ1-1; D perhaps matches TRBD1 (5 bases). Germline lookup yields CDR1 KGHDR and CDR2 SFDVKD. The CDR3 contains 12 residues. V dropped 10 bases and J dropped 4 bases, with 12 bases sitting between them. The CDR3 nucleotides are TGTGCCACTGGGGGAATGGGCACTGAAGCTTTCTTT. It is translated as CATGGMGTEAFF.

The rearrangement links TRBV20-1 to TRBJ1-4, with 7 positions matching TRBD1. This CDR3 is 14 amino acids long. V lost 7 bases to trimming and J lost 3 bases; unmatched junction nucleotides: 8. Germline V gene lookup returns CDR1 DFQATT and CDR2 SNEGSKA (reference sequence). In nucleotides, the CDR3 is TGCAGTGTCGAGGGGGCAAGCTCTAATGAAAAACTGTTTTTT. Residues: CSVEGASSNEKLFF.

The CDR3 DNA is TGTGCCAGCAGCTTAGGGGTTATCGGATTCTCCTACGAGCAGTACTTC. Residues: CASSLGVIGFSYEQYF. The V and J genes are TRBV7-2 and TRBJ2-7; no reliable D call. This CDR3 has 16 amino acids. Trimming shortened V by 1 base and J by 0 bases, and 13 bases separated the two germline ends. The germline CDR1 and CDR2 sequences are SGHTA and FQGNSA.

In this sample, this clonotype turned up many times. V gene TRBV12-3 or TRBV12-4 combines with J gene TRBJ2-7, with D unclear. Trimming left V 7 bases short and J 7 bases short, with 26 bases between. The CDR3 runs 16 residues. In nucleotides, the CDR3 is TGTGCCAGCACCCCGGGTGGGCAGGCCGAAACCAGGGAGCAGTACTTC. Its translation: CASTPGGQAETREQYF.

This clonotype was seen more than once but under ten times. The J gene is TRBJ2-1, the V gene TRBV5-1; D call uncertain. V lost 2 bases to trimming and J lost 7 bases, with 10 bases between them. This CDR3 has 13 amino acids. Per the germline V gene, CDR1 is SGHRS and CDR2 is YFSETQ. CDR3 protein: CASSFFVGNEQFF. The CDR3 nucleotides are TGCGCCAGCAGCTTTTTCGTCGGGAATGAGCAGTTCTTC.

This clonotype was counted at least ten times. The gene calls are TRBV7-2 and TRBJ1-1; no definite D call. Germline CDR1 SGHTA, CDR2 FQGNSA. V lost 2 bases and J lost 1, with 5 bases in between. The CDR3 totals 13 residues. CDR3 sequence (DNA): TGTGCCAGCAGCTTAAGGAGGAACACTGAAGCTTTCTTT. This gives the protein CASSLRRNTEAFF. The whole variable domain, filled in from reference TRBV7-2 and TRBJ1-1, reads GAGVSQSPSNKVTEKGKDVELRCDPISGHTALYWYRQSLGQGLEFLIYFQGNSAPDKSGLPSDRFSAERTGGSVSTLTIQRTQQEDSAVYLCASSLRRNTEAFFGQGTRLTVV.

The sample holds a few counts of this clonotype. The chain employs TRBV27 and TRBJ2-1, with 7 bases lining up with TRBD2. CDR3 size: 16 residues. V lost 3 bases and J lost 6; bases outside the gene matches: 11. Germline CDR1 MNHEY, CDR2 SMNVEV (reference sequence). The DNA for the CDR3 is TGTGCCAGCAGTTTGCGCGGGAGCCGCGGTAGCAATGAGCAGTTCTTC. Protein: CASSLRGSRGSNEQFF.